The 18 T cell receptor beta chains below all came from one sample that was sequenced in a study of cytomegalovirus exposure and HLA in healthy donors. The PCR made use of 60 Vbeta and 13 Jbeta primers. Repertoires were generated with immunoSEQ multiplex PCR, while TCRdb's copy carries only in-frame clones and drops some. The data show under 120,000 clones, with 60% to 85% seen just once and about 5.2% held by the top ten. Sequencing was done on a sample of PBMCs. Receptor source: a female donor in good health and CMV-seropositive.

The J gene is TRBJ1-1, the V gene TRBV5-5; the D is unclear. The ends were cut back, 5 bases at V and 2 bases at J, with 10 bases in the middle. Germline CDR1 is SGHKS and CDR2 is YYEKEE (reference sequence). The length of the CDR3 is 13 residues. The CDR3 nucleotides read TGTGCCAGCAGTTTGACTACAAACACTGAAGCTTTCTTT. Its protein product is CASSLTTNTEAFF. Variable domain in full (rest from reference TRBV5-5 and TRBJ1-1): DAGVTQSPTHLIKTRGQQVTLRCSPISGHKSVSWYQQVLGQGPQFIFQYYEKEERGRGNFPDRFSARQFPNYSSELNVNALLLGDSALYLCASSLTTNTEAFFGQGTRLTVV.

The V call is TRBV27, the J call TRBJ2-1; possible D gene TRBD2, 5 bases. CDR3 size: 12 residues. Germline CDR1 and CDR2: MNHEY and SMNVEV (reference sequence). Trimming pared 3 bases from V and 10 bases from J, leaving 10 bases between. CDR3 amino acids: CASSLVRGEQFF. The CDR3 nucleotides read TGTGCCAGCAGTTTGGTTCGCGGGGAGCAGTTCTTC.

The rearrangement joins TRBV5-1 to TRBJ2-5, with D possibly being TRBD1 (6 bases). Trimming pared 4 bases from V and 0 bases from J, leaving 19 bases between. Germline V gene sequence: CDR1 SGHRS, CDR2 YFSETQ. The CDR3 is 17 amino acids. The CDR3, as DNA: TGCGCCAGCAGCCTTGGGGGAACTACAGGGTACCAAGAGACCCAGTACTTC. Protein sequence: CASSLGGTTGYQETQYF. Using reference TRBV5-1 and TRBJ2-5 for the parts outside the CDR3, the full variable domain is KAGVTQTPRYLIKTRGQQVTLSCSPISGHRSVSWYQQTPGQGLQFLFEYFSETQRNKGNFPGRFSGRQFSNSRSEMNVSTLELGDSALYLCASSLGGTTGYQETQYFGPGTRLLVL.

The chain recombines TRBV30 with TRBJ2-3; 9 bases fit TRBD2. Trimming took 2 bases from V and 7 from J; bases not matched to a gene: 16. The CDR3 covers 17 residues. Germline CDR1 is GTSNPN and CDR2 is SVGIG (reference sequence). The DNA of the CDR3 is TGTGCCTGGAGTTTGGGGCATCGGAGCGGGGGGCGAAATACGCAGTATTTT. Its translation: CAWSLGHRSGGRNTQYF. Using reference TRBV30 and TRBJ2-3 for the parts outside the CDR3, the full variable domain is SQTIHQWPATLVQPVGSPLSLECTVEGTSNPNLYWYRQAAGRGLQLLFYSVGIGQISSEVPQNLSASRPQDRQFILSSKKLLLSDSGFYLCAWSLGHRSGGRNTQYFGPGTRLTVL.

The chain recombines TRBV10-1 with TRBJ2-1; tentatively, D is TRBD2 (6 bases). The CDR3 extends over 14 amino acids. Trimming cost V 7 bases and J 9 bases, with 19 bases left between them. CDR1 WNHNN and CDR2 SYGVQD come from the germline V gene (reference sequence). CDR3 DNA sequence: TGCGCCAGCATGAGGGACTCGTTAGCCGGTGAGCAGTTCTTC. Its translation is CASMRDSLAGEQFF.

V gene TRBV19 combines with J gene TRBJ2-5; 8 nucleotides line up with TRBD2. The CDR3 sequence is 14 residues long. Germline V lookup: CDR1 LNHDA, CDR2 SQIVND (reference sequence). Trimming took 8 bases from V and 3 from J; bases not matched to a gene: 8. CDR3 amino acids: CASSPRGGEETQYF. In nucleotides, the CDR3 is TGTGCCAGTTCCCCTCGGGGGGGCGAAGAGACCCAGTACTTC.

The chain carries TRBV12-5 and TRBJ2-7, with D possibly being TRBD1 (5 bases). Germline values: CDR1 LGHNT, CDR2 FRNRAP. Trimming pared 5 bases from V and 5 bases from J, leaving 10 bases between. The CDR3 extends over 12 amino acids. In DNA form, the CDR3 reads TGTGCTAGTGGTCACCAGGGCAACGAGCAGTACTTC. It specifies CASGHQGNEQYF.

The chain recombines TRBV7-9 with TRBJ1-4, with D unresolved. Germline V gives CDR1 SEHNR, CDR2 FQNEAQ (reference sequence). The CDR3 length is 14 residues. V shed 2 bases and J shed 2 bases, with 6 bases lying between them. The CDR3 DNA sequence: TGTGCCAGCAGCTTACACAGTACTAATGAAAAACTGTTTTTT. Its translation is CASSLHSTNEKLFF. The variable domain in full, with the rest retrieved from reference TRBV7-9 and TRBJ1-4, is DTGVSQNPRHKITKRGQNVTFRCDPISEHNRLYWYRQTLGQGPEFLTYFQNEAQLEKSRLLSDRFSAERPKGSFSTLEIQRTEQGDSAMYLCASSLHSTNEKLFFGSGTQLSVL.

V gene TRBV18 combines with J gene TRBJ1-2; 10 bases match TRBD1. CDR1 is KGHSH, CDR2 LQKENI, per germline. V lost 3 bases, J lost 6 bases, and 4 bases stayed unmatched. The CDR3 has 14 amino acids. The CDR3 nucleotides read TGTGCCAGCTCACCTAGACAGGGGGCAGATGGCTACACCTTC. Amino acid sequence: CASSPRQGADGYTF.

V usage is TRBV2 and J usage is TRBJ2-1, with 14 bases aligning to TRBD2. V was clipped by 6 bases and J by 6 bases; unmatched bases: 13. Germline lookup yields CDR1 SNHLY and CDR2 FYNNEI. The CDR3 has 18 amino acids. CDR3 protein: CASRPGLAGARRGNEQFF. In nucleotides, the CDR3 is TGTGCCAGCAGACCGGGACTAGCGGGGGCCCGGAGGGGCAATGAGCAGTTCTTC. The full variable domain, its missing parts supplied by reference TRBV2 and TRBJ2-1, is EPEVTQTPSHQVTQMGQEVILRCVPISNHLYFYWYRQILGQKVEFLVSFYNNEISEKSEIFDDQFSVERPDGSNFTLKIRSTKLEDSAMYFCASRPGLAGARRGNEQFFGPGTRLTVL.

This chain connects TRBV5-5 to TRBJ1-1, with TRBD1 matching 11 bases. This CDR3 contains 14 residues. The germline V gene encodes CDR1 SGHKS and CDR2 YYEKEE (reference sequence). V lost 3 bases and J lost 5; bases outside the gene matches: 3. This chain's CDR3 is CASSWGQGETEAFF. CDR3 DNA sequence: TGTGCCAGCAGCTGGGGACAGGGGGAAACTGAAGCTTTCTTT.

This sequence joins TRBV15 and TRBJ1-4; possibly TRBD1 for D (5 bases). This CDR3 is 15 amino acids long. The V and J ends lost 5 bases and 2 bases respectively, with 12 bases between them. The germline CDR1 and CDR2 sequences are LNHNV and YYDKDF (reference sequence). The CDR3 loop is CATSVTRGTNEKLFF. The CDR3 DNA follows: TGTGCCACCAGCGTAACCCGGGGGACTAATGAAAAACTGTTTTTT.

In its sample, this clone was seen once. The J gene is TRBJ1-1, the V gene TRBV5-1; D is unresolved. This CDR3 region has 14 residues. The V gene's germline CDR1 is SGHRS and CDR2 YFSETQ. V lost 2 bases and J lost 0, with 8 bases in between. The DNA of the CDR3 is TGCGCCAGCAGCTTTCTAGCCATGAACACTGAAGCTTTCTTT. This sequence encodes CASSFLAMNTEAFF. The variable domain in full, with the rest retrieved from reference TRBV5-1 and TRBJ1-1, is KAGVTQTPRYLIKTRGQQVTLSCSPISGHRSVSWYQQTPGQGLQFLFEYFSETQRNKGNFPGRFSGRQFSNSRSEMNVSTLELGDSALYLCASSFLAMNTEAFFGQGTRLTVV.

This clone was detected a few times. V is TRBV7-9 and J is TRBJ1-6; D call uncertain. This CDR3 contains 15 residues. Trimming left V 5 bases short and J 7 bases short, with 15 bases between. CDR1 is SEHNR, CDR2 FQNEAQ, per germline (reference sequence). CDR3 residues: CASSPGSTTNSPLHF. For the CDR3, the DNA is TGTGCCAGCAGCCCCGGGTCCACGACGAATTCACCCCTCCACTTT. Based on the CDR3 plus reference TRBV7-9 and TRBJ1-6, the full variable domain is DTGVSQNPRHKITKRGQNVTFRCDPISEHNRLYWYRQTLGQGPEFLTYFQNEAQLEKSRLLSDRFSAERPKGSFSTLEIQRTEQGDSAMYLCASSPGSTTNSPLHFGNGTRLTVT.

This rearrangement joins TRBV28 to TRBJ1-5, with 11 bases matching TRBD1. The trim removed 6 bases at V and 10 bases at J, leaving 8 bases unmatched. This CDR3 has 14 amino acids. From germline, CDR1 is MDHEN and CDR2 SYDVKM. The CDR3 sequence is CASRPGQGGKPQHF. The CDR3 nucleotides read TGTGCCAGCAGACCGGGACAGGGGGGTAAACCCCAGCATTTT.

Turning to this clone: A read error may account for a junction end that differs from germline. The chain uses TRBV7-9 and TRBJ2-6; the D gene is possibly TRBD1 (6 bases). Germline V gives CDR1 SEHNR, CDR2 FQNEAQ (reference sequence). CDR3 length: 17 amino acids. CDR3 in DNA: TGTTCCAGCAGCTTAGCAGGACAGCCCTCTGGGGCCAACGTCCTGACTTTC. It is translated as CSSSLAGQPSGANVLTF. Using reference TRBV7-9 and TRBJ2-6 for the parts outside the CDR3, the full variable domain is DTGVSQNPRHKITKRGQNVTFRCDPISEHNRLYWYRQTLGQGPEFLTYFQNEAQLEKSRLLSDRFSAERPKGSFSTLEIQRTEQGDSAMYLCSSSLAGQPSGANVLTFGAGSRLTVL.

A few counts support this clone. V and J are TRBV2 and TRBJ2-3, with 7 bases matching TRBD2. The germline V gene encodes CDR1 SNHLY and CDR2 FYNNEI. Trimming at V came to 2 bases and at J to 0 bases, leaving 5 bases not matched to a gene. This CDR3 spans 16 amino acids. In DNA, the CDR3 is TGTGCCAGCAGTGAATCCCCGGGGGGTAGCACAGATACGCAGTATTTT. Protein: CASSESPGGSTDTQYF.

The chain employs TRBV14 and TRBJ1-1; 10 bases fit TRBD1. CDR1 SGHDN and CDR2 FVKESK come from the germline V gene. The V segment lost 3 bases and the J segment 8 bases; nucleotides outside the gene matches: 9. The CDR3 has 15 amino acids. The CDR3 sequence: CASSHSWGQGREAFF. Here the CDR3 DNA reads TGTGCCAGCAGCCATTCCTGGGGACAGGGGAGGGAAGCTTTCTTT.